The 24 T cell receptor beta chains below all came from one sample that was sequenced in a study of vaccination effects on CD4 cells after COVID-19. The antigens for these receptors are not known. Isolation of CD4+ T cells took place after approximately 10 days of culture. Profiling relied on immunoSEQ multiplex PCR, and the TCRdb table lists in-frame clones only, not all of them. The sample lists roughly 36,000 clones, 65% to 85% occurring once. The sequences come from CD4+ T cells from PBMCs cultured without peptide, collected before COVID-19 vaccination. These receptor sequences come from a human donor who received a COVID-19 vaccine.

V usage is TRBV6-2 or TRBV6-3 and J usage is TRBJ2-2; 7 bases fit TRBD1. Germline-derived CDR1 and CDR2 are MNHEY and SVGEGT. The CDR3 covers 13 residues. The V gene end was trimmed by 5 bases and the J gene end by 6 bases; junction bases not matched to a gene: 3. The CDR3 sequence is CASSRGQPGELFF. DNA of the CDR3: TGTGCCAGCAGTCGGGGACAGCCCGGGGAGCTGTTTTTT.

The chain employs TRBV20-1 and TRBJ1-2; TRBD1 might be the D (6 bases). Germline V gene data show CDR1 as DFQATT and CDR2 as SNEGSKA (reference sequence). The CDR3 consists of 11 residues. The V end lost 1 base, the J end lost 13 bases, and 13 bases lay between the germline ends. In DNA, the CDR3 is TGCAGTGCTAGAGCCGGGACATCCATCACCTTC. Its translation: CSARAGTSITF.

This clone was picked up a small number of times. The rearrangement joins TRBV6-2 or TRBV6-3 to TRBJ2-3; 7 bases match TRBD1. Germline CDR1 is MNHEY and CDR2 is SVGEGT. V gave up 4 bases and J gave up 10 bases; unmatched junction bases: 5. The CDR3 is 12 amino acids. Here the CDR3 DNA reads TGTGCCAGCAGTTTCACAGGGGAATCGCAGTATTTT. This codes for CASSFTGESQYF.

This clone was seen only a few times. The chain is built from TRBV18 and TRBJ1-2; D possibly corresponds to TRBD1 (6 bases). The ends were cut back, 5 bases at V and 0 bases at J, with 10 bases in the middle. The germline CDR1 and CDR2 sequences are KGHSH and LQKENI. This CDR3 is built from 14 residues. The CDR3 loop is CASSVQGPNYGYTF. DNA for the CDR3: TGTGCCAGCTCAGTGCAGGGGCCTAACTATGGCTACACCTTC.

The rearrangement links TRBV19 to TRBJ1-5; D not resolved. This CDR3 region has 14 residues. Germline V gene data show CDR1 as LNHDA and CDR2 as SQIVND (reference sequence). V was cut by 5 bases and J by 3 bases, with 11 bases left in between. The CDR3 loop is CASSATGFNQPQHF. The CDR3 bases are TGTGCCAGTAGTGCGACGGGGTTCAATCAGCCCCAGCATTTT. Together with reference TRBV19 and TRBJ1-5, the CDR3 gives the full variable domain: DGGITQSPKYLFRKEGQNVTLSCEQNLNHDAMYWYRQDPGQGLRLIYYSQIVNDFQKGDIAEGYSVSREKKESFPLTVTSAQKNPTAFYLCASSATGFNQPQHFGDGTRLSIL.

The rearrangement joins TRBV19 to TRBJ1-1; the D gene is possibly TRBD1 (6 bases). With 6 bases removed from V and 1 base from J, the gap between germline ends came to 18 bases. This CDR3 spans 16 amino acids. CDR1 LNHDA and CDR2 SQIVND come from the germline V gene (reference sequence). The CDR3 reads CASSHLRGTQNTEAFF. The CDR3 DNA sequence: TGTGCCAGTAGCCATCTTCGGGGGACACAGAACACTGAAGCTTTCTTT.

The chain uses TRBV11-2 and TRBJ2-7; the D call may be TRBD1 or TRBD2 (5 bases each). There are 16 residues in the CDR3. CDR1 SGHAT and CDR2 FQNNGV come from the germline V gene. With 1 base removed from V and 1 base from J, the gap between germline ends came to 14 bases. The DNA for the CDR3 is TGTGCCAGCAGCTTAGGGGGACCTCAAGGGTCCTACGAGCAGTACTTC. It is translated as CASSLGGPQGSYEQYF. Full variable domain (missing parts from reference TRBV11-2 and TRBJ2-7): EAGVAQSPRYKIIEKRQSVAFWCNPISGHATLYWYQQILGQGPKLLIQFQNNGVVDDSQLPKDRFSAERLKGVDSTLKIQPAKLEDSAVYLCASSLGGPQGSYEQYFGPGTRLTVT.

The chain couples TRBV6-4 to TRBJ1-5; the D is unclear. Trimming removed 0 bases from V and 5 bases from J, with 17 bases in between. This CDR3 comprises 17 residues. Per the germline V gene, CDR1 is MRHNA and CDR2 is SNTAGT. The CDR3 DNA reads as TGTGCCAGCAGTGACTCCGATCGAAGCTTACTGGATCAGCCCCAGCATTTT. Residues: CASSDSDRSLLDQPQHF.

The rearrangement joins TRBV5-4 to TRBJ1-6, with TRBD1 identical over 7 bases. The germline CDR1 and CDR2 sequences are SGHNT and YYREEE (reference sequence). With 4 bases clipped from V and 4 bases from J, the junction kept 8 bases outside the gene matches. The CDR3 is made up of 16 amino acids. CDR3 sequence (DNA): TGTGCCAGCAGCACCGGGGACAGACCATATAATTCACCCCTCCACTTT. It encodes CASSTGDRPYNSPLHF.

This clone was seen more than once but under ten times. The gene calls are TRBV7-2 and TRBJ1-3, with 9 bases fitting TRBD1. There are 15 residues in the CDR3. The germline gives CDR1 SGHTA, CDR2 FQGNSA. V lost 5 bases to trimming and J lost 4 bases; unmatched junction nucleotides: 6. CDR3 in DNA: TGTGCCAGCAGCGCACAGGGGGCGCCGGGAAACACCATATATTTT. The encoded protein is CASSAQGAPGNTIYF.

The chain uses TRBV7-9 and TRBJ2-5; 8 bases agree with TRBD2. The V gene's germline CDR1 is SEHNR and CDR2 FQNEAQ (reference sequence). V dropped 0 bases and J dropped 3; count of bases not matched to a gene: 3. This CDR3 spans 15 amino acids. The CDR3 spells CASSLAPLAEETQYF. The CDR3 bases are TGTGCCAGCAGCTTAGCGCCACTAGCGGAAGAGACCCAGTACTTC.

The CDR3 protein is CASQGLAGGFADNEQFF. The CDR3, as DNA: TGCGCCAGTCAGGGACTAGCGGGAGGCTTCGCCGACAATGAGCAGTTCTTC. This chain connects TRBV5-1 to TRBJ2-1; 15 nucleotides line up with TRBD2. Per germline, CDR1 SGHRS and CDR2 YFSETQ. This CDR3 comprises 17 residues. V lost 8 bases, J lost 5 bases, and 11 bases stayed unmatched.

The V call is TRBV11-1, the J call TRBJ2-7, with D maybe TRBD1 (6 bases). The CDR3 runs 14 residues. Between the trimmed V and J ends, which lost 2 bases and 2 bases, there was a span of 10 bases. The germline V gene has CDR1 SGHAT and CDR2 FQDESV (reference sequence). This chain's CDR3 is CASSLRTAAYEQYF. The DNA of the CDR3 is TGTGCCAGCAGCTTAAGGACAGCTGCCTACGAGCAGTACTTC. The whole variable domain, filled in from reference TRBV11-1 and TRBJ2-7, reads EAEVAQSPRYKITEKSQAVAFWCDPISGHATLYWYRQILGQGPELLVQFQDESVVDDSQLPKDRFSAERLKGVDSTLKIQPAELGDSAMYLCASSLRTAAYEQYFGPGTRLTVT.

Points on this clone: One end of the junction is discordant with germline, which a read error may explain. This rearrangement joins TRBV29-1 to TRBJ1-2; possibly TRBD1 for D (6 bases). The germline V gene has CDR1 SQVTM and CDR2 ANQGSEA. The length of the CDR3 is 13 residues. The CDR3 nucleotides are TGCAGCGTCGAAGGGGGGGCTAACTATGGCTACACCTTC. Translation gives CSVEGGANYGYTF.

The V call is TRBV19, the J call TRBJ1-5, with 8 positions matching TRBD1. The length of the CDR3 is 16 residues. Germline V gene data show CDR1 as LNHDA and CDR2 as SQIVND (reference sequence). The junction had 7 bases not matched to a gene; V was cut back by 6 bases and J by 0 bases. The CDR3 nucleotides are TGTGCCAGTAGCGGACAGGGAGCATATAGCAATCAGCCCCAGCATTTT. This codes for CASSGQGAYSNQPQHF.

The V gene is TRBV12-3 or TRBV12-4, the J gene TRBJ1-1; D is uncertain. This CDR3 contains 12 residues. V was pared by 5 bases and J by 5 bases, with 9 bases between. The CDR3 DNA follows: TGTGCCAGCAGTCTTGGTAAGACTGAAGCTTTCTTT. Its protein is CASSLGKTEAFF.

The CDR3 coding sequence is TGCGCCAGCAGCCCGCGGCGCAGGGGGGATACGCAGTATTTT. Protein: CASSPRRRGDTQYF. The V and J genes are TRBV5-1 and TRBJ2-3; TRBD1 matches at 7 bases. V lost 4 bases to trimming and J lost 6 bases; unmatched junction nucleotides: 8. Germline V CDR1 and CDR2: SGHRS, YFSETQ. This CDR3 spans 14 amino acids.

The chain has TRBV30 and TRBJ1-1, with a tentative D call TRBD1 (5 bases). Germline V lookup: CDR1 GTSNPN, CDR2 SVGIG (reference sequence). CDR3 length equals 16 residues. V gave up 3 bases and J gave up 2 bases, with 19 bases separating them. CDR3 bases: TGTGCCTGGAGAGGTTGGGGCAGGACGATAAACACTGAAGCTTTCTTT. Its protein product is CAWRGWGRTINTEAFF.

This clone was detected a few times. The chain employs TRBV18 and TRBJ1-1; 10 nucleotides match TRBD1. Per germline, CDR1 KGHSH and CDR2 LQKENI. The CDR3 loop spans 14 amino acids. J lost 9 bases, V lost 4 bases, and 8 bases had no gene match. This CDR3 is CASSLPDRGLKAFF. CDR3 nucleotide sequence: TGTGCCAGCTCACTCCCGGACAGGGGGTTGAAAGCTTTCTTT.

The chain carries TRBV5-1 and TRBJ2-4, with a weak D call TRBD1 (5 bases). Germline V gene sequence: CDR1 SGHRS, CDR2 YFSETQ. V lost 0 bases and J 0 bases, leaving 10 bases between the germline ends. The CDR3 contains 16 residues. In DNA, the CDR3 is TGCGCCAGCAGCTTGGCCACAGGATCAGCCAAAAACATTCAGTACTTC. It is translated as CASSLATGSAKNIQYF.

The chain employs TRBV24-1 and TRBJ2-1, with 8 bases matching TRBD1. Germline V gene sequence: CDR1 KGHDR, CDR2 SFDVKD. V trimming: 2 bases; J trimming: 7 bases; junction bases outside the gene matches: 0. The CDR3 contains 13 residues. Here the CDR3 DNA reads TGTGCCACCAGTGATTGGACAGGGAATGAGCAGTTCTTC. This sequence encodes CATSDWTGNEQFF.

V gene TRBV7-9 combines with J gene TRBJ2-5, with 11 positions matching TRBD1. There are 16 residues in the CDR3. From germline, CDR1 is SEHNR and CDR2 FQNEAQ (reference sequence). Trimming at V came to 1 base and at J to 2 bases, leaving 3 bases not matched to a gene. This CDR3 reads CASSLGDRGSQETQYF. As DNA, the CDR3 is TGTGCCAGCAGCTTAGGGGACAGGGGGAGTCAAGAGACCCAGTACTTC.

V usage is TRBV5-1 and J usage is TRBJ2-4; D possibly uses TRBD1 or TRBD2 (6 bases each). Trimming pared 5 bases from V and 8 bases from J, leaving 26 bases between. CDR3 length equals 17 residues. Per germline, CDR1 SGHRS and CDR2 YFSETQ. CDR3 amino acids: CASRPNERVRAGDIQYF. The CDR3 DNA sequence: TGCGCCAGCAGGCCGAACGAGCGGGTAAGAGCAGGGGACATTCAGTACTTC.

The chain joins TRBV4-3 to TRBJ1-3; 9 positions match TRBD1. J was trimmed by 4 bases and V by 6 bases; bases with no gene match: 7. The CDR3 extends over 15 amino acids. Germline V gene data show CDR1 as LGHNA and CDR2 as YSLEER. CDR3 residues: CASSQIQGAGNTIYF. In DNA, the CDR3 is TGCGCCAGCAGTCAGATACAGGGGGCCGGAAACACCATATATTTT.